The sequence of this T cell receptor (beta chain) was determined in a study of T cells expressing NK-cell markers. On the study more broadly: It was from sorted CD3+CD56+NKG2C+, CD3+CD56+NKG2C- and CD3+CD56-NKG2C+ T cells that TCR beta repertoires came.

Turning to this clonotype: Its target is unknown.

TCRdb derives one entry per CDR3 protein from the 5' RACE reads, leaving out DNA. This repertoire comprises over 150,000 distinct CDR3 sequences; its ten largest clones make up 20% to 25%. The CDR3 is 15 amino acids. The germline gives CDR1 SGDLS, CDR2 YYNGEE. Findings and limits, study-wide: Several of the donors carried dominant NKG2C+ clonotypes that took up about 1.0-7.0% of their CD8+ T cells.

The chain uses TRBV9 and TRBJ1-1; TCRdb designates TRBD1, a call that cannot be tested without DNA. What was sequenced was blood T cells: a sorted CD56 or NKG2C T cell subset, CD4+ or CD8+ T cells, or bulk PBMC T cells (not recorded which). This receptor was obtained from a man between 18 and 69 years old in good health. CDR3 in amino acids: CASSATDRKNTEAFF.